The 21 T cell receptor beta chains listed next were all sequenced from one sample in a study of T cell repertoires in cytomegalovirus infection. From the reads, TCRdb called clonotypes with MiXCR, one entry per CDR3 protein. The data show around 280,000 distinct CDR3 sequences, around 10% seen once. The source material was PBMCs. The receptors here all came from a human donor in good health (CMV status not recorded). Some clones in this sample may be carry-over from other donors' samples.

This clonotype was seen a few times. The CDR3 sequence is CSATRGTYQETQYF. As DNA, the CDR3 is TGCAGTGCTACCCGGGGGACCTACCAAGAGACCCAGTACTTC. The rearrangement links TRBV20-1 to TRBJ2-5; tentatively, D is TRBD2 (6 bases). Germline CDR1 DFQATT, CDR2 SNEGSKA (reference sequence). V was clipped by 4 bases and J by 0 bases, with 12 bases between them. The CDR3 spans 14 residues.

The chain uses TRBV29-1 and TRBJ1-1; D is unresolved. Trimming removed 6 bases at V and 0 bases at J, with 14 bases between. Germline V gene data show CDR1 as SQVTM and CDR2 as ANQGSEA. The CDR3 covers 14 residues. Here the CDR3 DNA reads TGCAGCGTCCGACTACAGAGTATGAACACTGAAGCTTTCTTT. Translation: CSVRLQSMNTEAFF. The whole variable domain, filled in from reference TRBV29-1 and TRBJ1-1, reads SAVISQKPSRDICQRGTSLTIQCQVDSQVTMMFWYRQQPGQSLTLIATANQGSEATYESGFVIDKFPISRPNLTFSTLTVSNMSPEDSSIYLCSVRLQSMNTEAFFGQGTRLTVV.

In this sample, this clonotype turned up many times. The CDR3: CASSPAYFNEQFF. The CDR3 DNA reads as TGTGCCAGCAGCCCCGCCTACTTCAATGAGCAGTTCTTC. The rearrangement joins TRBV5-6 to TRBJ2-1; D not resolved. Trimming left V 4 bases short and J 6 bases short, with 11 bases between. This CDR3 is 13 amino acids long. From germline, CDR1 is SGHDT and CDR2 YYEEEE.

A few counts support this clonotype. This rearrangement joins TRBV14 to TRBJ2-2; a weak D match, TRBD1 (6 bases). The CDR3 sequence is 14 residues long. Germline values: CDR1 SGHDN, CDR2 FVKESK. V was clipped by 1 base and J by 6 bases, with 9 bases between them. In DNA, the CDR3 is TGTGCCAGCAGCCAAGCTAACAGGGCCGGGGAGCTGTTTTTT. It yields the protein CASSQANRAGELFF.

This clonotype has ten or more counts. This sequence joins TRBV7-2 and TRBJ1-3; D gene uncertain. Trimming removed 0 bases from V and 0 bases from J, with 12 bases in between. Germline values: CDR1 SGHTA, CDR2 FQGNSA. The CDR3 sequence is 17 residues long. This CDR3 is CASSLAELSHSGNTIYF. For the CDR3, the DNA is TGTGCCAGCAGCTTAGCGGAACTGTCTCACTCTGGAAACACCATATATTTT.

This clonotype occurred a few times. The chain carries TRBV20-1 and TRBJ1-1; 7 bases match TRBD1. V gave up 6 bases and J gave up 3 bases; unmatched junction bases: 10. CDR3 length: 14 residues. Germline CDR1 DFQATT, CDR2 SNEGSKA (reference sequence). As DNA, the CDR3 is TGCAGTGCCGAAGTGGACAGGAGGGACACTGAAGCTTTCTTT. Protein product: CSAEVDRRDTEAFF.

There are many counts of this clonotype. CDR3 nucleotide sequence: TGTGCCAGCAGCCTAGGACAGAAGATGCAGCCCCAGCATTTT. Translated, it gives CASSLGQKMQPQHF. The gene calls are TRBV6-2 or TRBV6-3 and TRBJ1-5, with a weak D call TRBD1 (6 bases). In germline, CDR1 is MNHEY, CDR2 SVGEGT. Trimming took 6 bases from V and 7 from J, leaving 16 bases between them. CDR3 length equals 14 residues.

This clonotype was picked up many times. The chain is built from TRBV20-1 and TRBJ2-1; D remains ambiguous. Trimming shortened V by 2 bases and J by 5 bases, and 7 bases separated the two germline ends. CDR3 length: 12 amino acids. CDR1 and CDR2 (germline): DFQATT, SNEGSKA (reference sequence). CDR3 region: CSARWGNNEQFF. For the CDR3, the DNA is TGCAGTGCTAGATGGGGAAACAATGAGCAGTTCTTC.

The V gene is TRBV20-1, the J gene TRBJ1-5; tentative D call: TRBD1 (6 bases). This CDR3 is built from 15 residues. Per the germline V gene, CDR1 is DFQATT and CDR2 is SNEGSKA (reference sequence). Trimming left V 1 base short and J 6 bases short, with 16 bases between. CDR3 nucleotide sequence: TGCAGTGCTAGAGCTTCGACAGGAGATTCTCAGCCCCAGCATTTT. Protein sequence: CSARASTGDSQPQHF.

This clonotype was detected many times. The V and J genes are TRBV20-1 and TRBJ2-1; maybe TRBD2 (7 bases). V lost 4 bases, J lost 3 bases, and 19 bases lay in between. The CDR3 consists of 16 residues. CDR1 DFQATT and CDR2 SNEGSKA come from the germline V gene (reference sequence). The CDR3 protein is CSAKPPLGGHYNEQFF. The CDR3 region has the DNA TGCAGTGCTAAACCCCCCCTCGGGGGGCACTACAATGAGCAGTTCTTC.

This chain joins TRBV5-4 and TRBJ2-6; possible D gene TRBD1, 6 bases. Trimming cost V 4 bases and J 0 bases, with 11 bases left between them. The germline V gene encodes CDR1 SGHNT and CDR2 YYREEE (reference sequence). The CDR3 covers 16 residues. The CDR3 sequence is CASSRDILSGANVLTF. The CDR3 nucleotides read TGTGCCAGCAGCAGGGACATTCTCTCTGGGGCCAACGTCCTGACTTTC.

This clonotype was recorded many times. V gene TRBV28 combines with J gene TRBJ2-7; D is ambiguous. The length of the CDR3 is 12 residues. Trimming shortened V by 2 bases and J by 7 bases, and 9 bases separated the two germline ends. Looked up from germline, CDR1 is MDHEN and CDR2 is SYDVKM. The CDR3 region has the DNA TGTGCCAGCAGTTTAGGGCTTGGTGAGCAGTACTTC. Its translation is CASSLGLGEQYF.

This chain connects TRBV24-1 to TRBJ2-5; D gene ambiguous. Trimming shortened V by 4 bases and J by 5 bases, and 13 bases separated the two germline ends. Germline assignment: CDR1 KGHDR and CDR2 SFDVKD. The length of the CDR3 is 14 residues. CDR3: CATSETGSRETQYF. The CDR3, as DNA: TGTGCCACCAGTGAAACCGGTTCCCGGGAGACCCAGTACTTC.

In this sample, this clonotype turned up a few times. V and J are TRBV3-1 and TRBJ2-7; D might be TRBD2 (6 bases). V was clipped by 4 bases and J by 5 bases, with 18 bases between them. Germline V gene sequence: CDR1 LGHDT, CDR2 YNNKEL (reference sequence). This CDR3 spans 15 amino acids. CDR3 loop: CASSRTGTPAHEQYF. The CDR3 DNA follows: TGTGCCAGCAGCCGAACCGGGACTCCAGCCCACGAGCAGTACTTC.

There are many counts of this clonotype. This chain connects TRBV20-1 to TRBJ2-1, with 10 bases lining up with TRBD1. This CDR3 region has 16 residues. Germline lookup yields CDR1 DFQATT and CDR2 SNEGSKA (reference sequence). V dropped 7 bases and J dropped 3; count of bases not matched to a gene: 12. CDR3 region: CSVRTGGSGFYNEQFF. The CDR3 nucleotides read TGCAGTGTTCGGACAGGGGGATCGGGTTTCTACAATGAGCAGTTCTTC.

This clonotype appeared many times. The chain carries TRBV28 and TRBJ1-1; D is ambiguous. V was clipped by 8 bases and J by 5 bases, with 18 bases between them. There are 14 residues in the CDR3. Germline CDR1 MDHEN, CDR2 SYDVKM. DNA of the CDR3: TGTGCCAGCCGTAACGCCGGGATGGGGACTGAAGCTTTCTTT. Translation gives CASRNAGMGTEAFF.

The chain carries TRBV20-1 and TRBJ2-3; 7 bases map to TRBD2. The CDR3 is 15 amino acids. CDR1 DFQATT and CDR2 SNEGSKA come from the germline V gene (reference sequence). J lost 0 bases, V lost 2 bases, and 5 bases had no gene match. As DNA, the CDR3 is TGCAGTGCTAGATTCGGGGGGAGAAGCACAGATACGCAGTATTTT. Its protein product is CSARFGGRSTDTQYF.

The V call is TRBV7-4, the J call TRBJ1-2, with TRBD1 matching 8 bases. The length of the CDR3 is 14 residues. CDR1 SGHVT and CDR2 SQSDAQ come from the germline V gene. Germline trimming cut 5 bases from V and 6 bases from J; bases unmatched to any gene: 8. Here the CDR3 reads CASSPRDRSDGYTF. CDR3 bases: TGTGCCAGCAGCCCCCGGGACAGGTCTGATGGCTACACCTTC.

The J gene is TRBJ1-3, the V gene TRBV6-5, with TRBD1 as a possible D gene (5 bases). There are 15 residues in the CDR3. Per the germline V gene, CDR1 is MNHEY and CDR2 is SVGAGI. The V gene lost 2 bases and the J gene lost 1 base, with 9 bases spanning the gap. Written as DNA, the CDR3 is TGTGCCAGCAGTTACGGACAAGGGTCTGGAAACACCATATATTTT. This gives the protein CASSYGQGSGNTIYF.

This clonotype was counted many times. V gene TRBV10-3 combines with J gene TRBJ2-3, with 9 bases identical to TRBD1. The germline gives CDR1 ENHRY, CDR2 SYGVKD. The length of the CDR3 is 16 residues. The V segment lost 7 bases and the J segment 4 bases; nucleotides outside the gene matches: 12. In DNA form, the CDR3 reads TGTGCCATCAACCCGGGACAGGGAAGGTTCTCAGATACGCAGTATTTT. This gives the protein CAINPGQGRFSDTQYF.

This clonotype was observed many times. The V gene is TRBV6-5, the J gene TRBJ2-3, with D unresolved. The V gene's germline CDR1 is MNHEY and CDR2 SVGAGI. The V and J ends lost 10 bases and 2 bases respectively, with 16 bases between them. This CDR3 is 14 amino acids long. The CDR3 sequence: CATGPTASTDTQYF. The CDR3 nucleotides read TGTGCCACCGGTCCGACCGCTTCCACAGATACGCAGTATTTT.